The TCR beta chain described here comes from a study of T cell responses to AZD1222 COVID-19 vaccine. For the study at large: Second doses were pooled across both intervals (about 4 or about 12 weeks).

Study-level results: Close to half of all spike-specific TCRs reportedly target regions of the variants that are unmutated. The CD4 TCRs associated with vaccination extended across spike and predominated at 160-218 and 743-854. There were mostly white British donors and more females than males, and clonal diversity was possibly underestimated.

Assay used: immunoSEQ multiplex PCR; TCRdb lists only in-frame clones, some missing. Among roughly 81,000 clones listed, 86% were seen once. Concerning this clone: What it binds is not known.

The receptor comes from an adult in good health. The sample here was peripheral blood, taken on day 0 of AZD1222 vaccination.

For the CDR3, the DNA is TGCGCCAGCAGCCAAGATAGTACTAGCGGGAGCGGGTCCTACAATGAGCAGTTCTTC. Translation gives CASSQDSTSGSGSYNEQFF. This rearrangement joins TRBV4-3 to TRBJ2-1; 11 nucleotides agree with TRBD2. Germline assignment: CDR1 LGHNA and CDR2 YSLEER. The V segment lost 0 bases and the J segment 1 base; nucleotides outside the gene matches: 8. The CDR3 has 19 amino acids.